One sample yielded the 5 T cell receptor beta chains listed below, sequenced in a study of CD8 T cells in ankylosing spondylitis. TCRdb passed the 5' RACE reads through MiXCR, listing each CDR3 protein once. The sample records some 130,000 distinct CDR3 sequences, 17% being singletons. Study-wide results and limits: A TCR beta motif of 8 or 9 highly homologous variants appeared characteristic of ankylosing spondylitis blood.

No antigen is known for these receptors. Sequenced material: blood, either unsorted or a sorted T cell fraction (not recorded which). The receptors were gathered from a male donor with ankylosing spondylitis.

The chain recombines TRBV12-3 or TRBV12-4 with TRBJ2-1, with 8 bases that match TRBD1. Trimming took 6 bases from V and 8 from J; bases not matched to a gene: 6. The CDR3 sequence is 13 residues long. The CDR3: CASRQGGPYEQFF. CDR3 DNA sequence: TGTGCCAGCAGACAGGGGGGTCCCTATGAGCAGTTCTTC.

The chain employs TRBV7-9 and TRBJ1-2, with D possibly matching TRBD1 (6 bases). CDR1 is SEHNR and CDR2 is FQNEAQ in the germline V gene (reference sequence). The CDR3 has 16 residues. Trimming removed 5 bases from V and 4 bases from J, with 20 bases in between. CDR3 region: CASSPSRTDSVYGYTF. The CDR3 region has the DNA TGTGCCAGCAGCCCTAGCCGGACAGACTCTGTCTATGGCTACACCTTC.

This clonotype was found many times. The rearrangement joins TRBV12-3 or TRBV12-4 to TRBJ2-2; 7 bases line up with TRBD1. This CDR3 contains 13 residues. V lost 5 bases, J lost 8 bases, and 5 bases stayed unmatched. The CDR3 DNA reads TGTGCCAGCAGTCGACAGGGTGCAGGGGAGCTGTTTTTT. The encoded protein is CASSRQGAGELFF.

This clonotype was seen repeatedly, ten times or more. This chain uses TRBV29-1 with TRBJ2-1; D is perhaps TRBD2 (5 bases). V gave up 2 bases and J gave up 8 bases, with 10 bases separating them. This CDR3 has 12 amino acids. CDR1 is SQVTM, CDR2 ANQGSEA, per germline. CDR3 nucleotides: TGCAGCGTTGAAACAAGCGGCTATGAGCAGTTCTTC. Protein sequence: CSVETSGYEQFF.

J is TRBJ2-1 and V is TRBV12-5; D is unclear. Germline V CDR1 and CDR2: LGHNT, FRNRAP. V was pared by 3 bases and J by 6 bases, with 9 bases between. The CDR3 extends over 13 amino acids. Here the CDR3 DNA reads TGTGCTAGTGGTTTCTCCCCCACCAATGAGCAGTTCTTC. Its translation: CASGFSPTNEQFF.